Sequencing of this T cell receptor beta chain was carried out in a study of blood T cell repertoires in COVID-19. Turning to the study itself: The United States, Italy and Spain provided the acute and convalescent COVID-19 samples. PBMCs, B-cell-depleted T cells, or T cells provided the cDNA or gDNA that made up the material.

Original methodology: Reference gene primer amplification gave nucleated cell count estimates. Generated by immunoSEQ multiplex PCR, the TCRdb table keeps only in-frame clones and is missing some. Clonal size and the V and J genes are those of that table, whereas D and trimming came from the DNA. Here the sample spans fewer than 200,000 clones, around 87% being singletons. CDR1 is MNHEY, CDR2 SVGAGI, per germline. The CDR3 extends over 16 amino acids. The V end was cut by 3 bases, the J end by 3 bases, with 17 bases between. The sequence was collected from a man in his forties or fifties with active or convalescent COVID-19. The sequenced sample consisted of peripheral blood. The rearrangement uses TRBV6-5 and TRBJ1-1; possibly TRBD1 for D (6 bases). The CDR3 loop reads CASSYQGNRADTEAFF. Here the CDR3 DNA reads TGTGCCAGCAGTTATCAGGGAAACAGGGCGGACACTGAAGCTTTCTTT.